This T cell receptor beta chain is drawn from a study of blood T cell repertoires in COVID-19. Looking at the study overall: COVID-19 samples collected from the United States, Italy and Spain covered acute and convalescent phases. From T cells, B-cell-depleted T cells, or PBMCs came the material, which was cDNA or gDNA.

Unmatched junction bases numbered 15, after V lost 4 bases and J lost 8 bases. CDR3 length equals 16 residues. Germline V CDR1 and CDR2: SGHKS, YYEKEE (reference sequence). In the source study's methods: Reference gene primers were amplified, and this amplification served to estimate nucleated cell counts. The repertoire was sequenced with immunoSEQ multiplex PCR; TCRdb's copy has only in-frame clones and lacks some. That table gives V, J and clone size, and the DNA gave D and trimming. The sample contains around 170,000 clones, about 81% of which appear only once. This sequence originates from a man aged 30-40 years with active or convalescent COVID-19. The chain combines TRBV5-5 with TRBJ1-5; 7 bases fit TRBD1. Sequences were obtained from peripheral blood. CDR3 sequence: CASSPRGQVAMEPQHF. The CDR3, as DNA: TGTGCCAGCAGCCCAAGAGGACAGGTCGCCATGGAGCCCCAGCATTTT.